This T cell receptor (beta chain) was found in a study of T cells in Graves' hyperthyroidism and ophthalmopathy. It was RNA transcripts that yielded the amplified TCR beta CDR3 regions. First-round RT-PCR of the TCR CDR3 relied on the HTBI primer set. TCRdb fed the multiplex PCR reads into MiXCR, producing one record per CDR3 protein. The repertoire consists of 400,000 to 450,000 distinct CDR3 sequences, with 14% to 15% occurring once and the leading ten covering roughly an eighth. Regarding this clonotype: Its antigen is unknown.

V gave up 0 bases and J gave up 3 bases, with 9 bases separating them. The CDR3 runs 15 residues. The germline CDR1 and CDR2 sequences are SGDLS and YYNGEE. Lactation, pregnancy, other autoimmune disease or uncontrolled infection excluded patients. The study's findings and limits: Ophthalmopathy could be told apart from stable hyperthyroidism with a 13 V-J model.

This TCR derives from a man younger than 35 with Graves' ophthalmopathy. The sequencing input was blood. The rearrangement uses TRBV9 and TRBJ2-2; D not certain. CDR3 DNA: TGTGCCAGCAGCGTAGTAGGTACCGACACCGGGGAGCTGTTTTTT. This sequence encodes CASSVVGTDTGELFF.